This T cell receptor (beta chain) was retrieved from a study of CD4 T cell repertoires and nickel (dated by TCRdb to 2018 to 2020). This clonotype has only a few counts. Its antigen is unknown. Base qualities were left out, and no much larger clone turns up one base away. Library preparation used RT-PCR. Sequencing relied on an Illumina MiSeq. TCRdb cleaned the public reads at Q25 with fastp, built clones with MiXCR and kept in-frame beta chains. One record per CDR3 amino acid sequence lists the most common genes and DNA. The sample data list 300 to 500 distinct CDR3 sequences, and 57% of these were observed just once. Roughly a fifth of the sample is taken by the ten largest. Taken from cysteine to phenylalanine, the CDR3 has 15 residues. The kept DNA is CDR3 alone, 45 bases in frame from the first base. Taken from the germline V gene, the CDR1 and CDR2 loops are SGDLS and YYNGEE. Trimming at the junction amounts to 2 bases on V and 4 bases on J, and the germline ends lie 12 bases apart.

The chain employs TRBV9 and TRBJ2-2; TRBD2 could be the D gene, as 5 bases match. The TCR originated in a human donor in a nickel allergy study, with or without nickel allergy (not recorded which). It is not recorded whether this sample comes from one donor or several. The specimen sequenced was CD4+ T cells from blood, not recorded whether cultured. The CDR3 amino acid sequence is: CASSVDPAGTGELFF. At the DNA level, the sequence is TGTGCCAGCAGCGTCGACCCTGCGGGCACCGGGGAGCTGTTTTTT.